The entry below gives a single T cell receptor beta chain sequence along with its context. The patients had localized lung adenocarcinoma, a non-small cell subtype. TCRdb itself ran the PCR reads through MiXCR, one entry per CDR3 protein. The profile shows under 15,000 distinct CDR3 sequences, about 45% of them singletons. The CDR3 consists of 14 residues. The J segment lost 3 bases and the V segment lost 5 bases, leaving 2 bases of the junction unmatched. Germline values: CDR1 SGHTA, CDR2 FQGTGA. This entry is derived from a study of CD4 and CD8 cells across lung adenocarcinoma regions. The receptor was derived from a male donor with lung adenocarcinoma. The CD4 and CD8 labels of this study may be unreliable. J is TRBJ2-3 and V is TRBV7-3, with 10 bases fitting TRBD2. The sequenced material came from CD8+ T cells from the margin of a lung tumor. The chain's CDR3 is CASSGTSATDTQYF. The CDR3 region has the DNA TGTGCCAGCAGCGGGACTAGCGCGACAGATACGCAGTATTTT.